The clone carrying this T cell receptor beta chain was counted many times. Antigen unknown. Between the trimmed V and J ends, which lost 0 bases and 7 bases, there was a span of 9 bases. This CDR3 contains 13 residues. Germline lookup yields CDR1 MNHEY and CDR2 SVGAGI. This sample is part of a study of T-cell reconstitution after alpha-beta-depleted transplantation in children. Study observations and caveats: Surviving recipient cells, namely T cells and thymic progenitors, were the source of high day-60 TCRbeta diversity in some patients. The main origin of T-cell counts and diversity one year after transplant was newly produced T cells. It was reported that alpha-beta T cells came from several hundred expanded graft clones (about two months after transplant).

Unique molecular identifiers were used in preparing the TCRbeta library. TCRdb analysed the PCR reads with MiXCR anew, one entry per CDR3 protein. The data contain around 670,000 distinct CDR3 sequences, less than 15% of them singletons. The starting material was PBMCs, obtained before TCRalphabeta/CD19-depleted stem cell transplant. This sequence was found in a girl aged 2 to 9 with congenital amegakaryocytic thrombocytopenia, due to receive a stem cell transplant. The V gene is TRBV6-5, the J gene TRBJ1-2; D is unresolved. The DNA for the CDR3 is TGTGCCAGCAGTTACTCGAGGCAGGCTGGCTACACCTTC. Translation gives CASSYSRQAGYTF.